This T cell receptor beta chain was obtained from a study of T cell repertoires in breast cancer. Overall study results and limits: Eight TRBV7 primers may have caused mispriming bias toward TRBV7 in shared TCRs.

An expanded emulsion RT-PCR with primers for all TCR V genes paired CD8+ T cell chains. CDR3 size: 12 residues. Deletions cut 6 bases from V and 5 bases from J, with 13 bases between. Germline V gives CDR1 SQVTM, CDR2 ANQGSEA. Unpaired genes were suppressed by blocking oligonucleotides during a second nested PCR. MiXCR, applied by TCRdb to the emulsion pairing reads, yields one record per CDR3 protein. Of roughly 39,000 distinct CDR3 sequences in the sample, roughly 42% were seen once. Note on this clonotype: The antigen is not known.

Sequenced material: CD8+ T cells. The chain is built from TRBV29-1 and TRBJ1-1, with D possibly being TRBD1 (5 bases). The TCR was taken from a pool of human donors with breast cancer or a healthy control (not recorded which). CDR3 coding DNA: TGCAGCGTCGAACTAGGGGAAACTGAAGCTTTCTTT. Its protein is CSVELGETEAFF.